The sequence of this T cell receptor (beta chain) was determined in a study of T cells in Graves' hyperthyroidism and ophthalmopathy (dated by TCRdb to between 2017 and 2020). With respect to the entire study: Peripheral blood was sampled at the time of initial diagnosis, prior to any treatment. TCR V-J signatures able to tell the groups apart were searched for in a discovery cohort of 100 or so patients, of whom 43 had Graves' ophthalmopathy and roughly 57 had stable Graves' hyperthyroidism. An independent validation cohort of fewer than 20 hyperthyroidism patients and approximately 15 patients who later progressed to ophthalmopathy tested prospective prediction of ophthalmopathy. For training and testing, the 100 patients in the discovery cohort were randomly divided in a 7:3 ratio. In several Graves' hyperthyroidism patients, the study also compared T-cell repertoires from thyroid tissue with T-cell repertoires from blood. After sampling, hyperthyroidism patients received methimazole starting at 30 mg daily, and ophthalmopathy patients received high-dose intravenous methylprednisolone. The paper reports TCR Vbeta CDR3 sequencing of roughly 140 peripheral blood samples: some 44 ophthalmopathy, over 70 hyperthyroidism and 17 progressor patients.

Points the paper makes about the study in general: No statistical method was used to fix the sample size in advance, and group allocation was not hidden from the investigators. A 13 V-J signature model separated ophthalmopathy from stable hyperthyroidism, with nearly 90% sensitivity and around 84% specificity in cross-validation and 80%/75% in testing. In validation, the model predicted progression to ophthalmopathy with around 71% sensitivity and approximately 74% specificity, a median of approximately 6.5 months before onset. Most expanded thyroid clonotypes (frequency above 0.001) were also detected in blood, a finding suggesting that blood repertoires may reflect thyroid immune responses.

Ophthalmopathy patients had moderately to severely active disease, Clinical Activity Score of at least 3, NOSPECS grade of at least 4, and duration under 3 months. The study excluded patients with uncontrolled infections, other autoimmune diseases, pregnancy or lactation. Diagnoses relied on clinical symptoms, serum thyroxine and TRAb, thyroid ultrasound and orbital computed tomography. PBMCs were separated from roughly 10 ml of fresh peripheral blood using Ficoll-Paque density gradient centrifugation. Total RNA was extracted using Trizol reagent, and RNA quality was assessed on an Agilent 2100 Bioanalyzer. TCR beta CDR3 regions were amplified from RNA transcripts. The TCR CDR3 was subjected to a first round of RT-PCR using the HTBI primer set and the Qiagen OneStep RT-PCR kit. Libraries were constructed in a second round of multiplex PCR, after which size selection and purification were carried out. Sequencing of the libraries was done on an Illumina HiSeq2000 using paired-end 100 bp reads. As for the authors' bioinformatics: SOAPnuke was used to process the raw data, with reads discarded if the reads contained adapters or uncalled bases, had a mean Phred below 15, or lacked an exact constant-primer or identifier match. High-quality paired reads were merged using COPE v1.2.5, and each unique nucleotide sequence was defined as a clonotype. Clonotypes were aligned to IMGT TRBV, TRBD and TRBJ reference segments using MiTCR v1.1. The analysis included only V-J combinations with a frequency above 0.0001, which together covered 99% to 99.2% of the repertoires. The TCS score was defined as the ratio of F50 (clonal expansion) to E x V (chaos), calculated using BLOSUM62-based TCRdist between CDR3 peptides within each V-J. Welch's t-statistics and random forest reduced around 550 V-J features to about 12, which were used in a naive Bayes classifier (R e1071). In TCRdb, the public reads were trimmed at Q25 with fastp and aligned with MiXCR, with productive beta chains retained. Entries that share a CDR3 protein sequence are merged under the most common genes and DNA. TCRdb assigned the V and J calls; the authors' analysis was not used. Present in this sample are some 300,000 distinct CDR3 sequences, roughly a fifth of which were seen just once. The ten largest clonotypes hold just under 40% of the sample.

CDR3 length: 16 amino acids, cysteine to phenylalanine. Only CDR3 DNA remains: 48 bases, in frame from the first base. As encoded in the germline V gene, CDR1 is KGHDR while CDR2 is SFDVKD. Ends trimmed: V by 2 bases, J by 7 bases; bases unmatched to a gene: 11. Regarding this clonotype: The antigen it recognizes is unknown. No quality values exist for individual bases; no much larger clone is one base distant.

Sequencing input: blood. The chain is encoded by TRBV24-1 joined to TRBJ1-2; TRBD1 aligns with 8 central bases. This receptor was obtained from a man between 50 and 59 years old with Graves' ophthalmopathy. The DNA sequence is as follows: TGTGCCACCAGTGATTCCCCCCCCCTAGACAGGGGTGGCTACACCTTC. It translates as CATSDSPPLDRGGYTF.